Below, one TCR beta chain is given with its context. Its cognate antigen is unknown. V dropped 5 bases and J dropped 3; count of bases not matched to a gene: 7. The CDR3 totals 14 residues. Germline V gene lookup returns CDR1 MDHEN and CDR2 SYDVKM. The PCR had 60 Vbeta and 13 Jbeta primers. Assay: immunoSEQ multiplex PCR; the TCRdb copy retains only in-frame clones and omits some. Of a few hundred thousand clones in the sample, approximately 80% were seen once. The data are from a study of cytomegalovirus exposure and HLA in healthy donors. Regarding the study as a whole: The study carried out a later analysis of TCR beta sequences. It associated around 17,000 of them with specific HLA alleles at a false discovery rate of 0.05. The only immune exposure information that was available was CMV serostatus.

Donors were ostensibly healthy at sampling, although undocumented immune exposures were probable. The chain links TRBV28 to TRBJ2-7; 7 bases line up with TRBD2. Sequencing was done on a sample of PBMCs. This TCR derives from a girl aged 2 to 10 in good health and CMV-seronegative. The CDR3 DNA follows: TGTGCCAGCAGTCGTAGCGGGTTCCGCTACGAGCAGTACTTC. Its protein product is CASSRSGFRYEQYF.